The present entry profiles one TCR beta chain with its context. Its antigen is currently unknown. These data originate in a study of blood T cells in healthy people across ages. Individuals who donated were healthy Caucasians from Russia aged about 6 to 100. Primers used in a second PCR of about 7 to 12 cycles were a sample-barcoded 5' primer and a J-beta primer mix. Via MiXCR, TCRdb re-called the 5' RACE reads, giving one row per CDR3 protein. Found here are 850,000 to 1,000,000 distinct CDR3 sequences, 48% of them singletons; the top ten hold roughly 12%. Study-level points and caveats: The fall in TCR beta diversity per million T cells was roughly linear with age. When set beside aged donors, long-lived donors presented more naive CD4+ cells and higher diversity.

V lost 0 bases and J lost 2, with 11 bases in between. CDR1 and CDR2 from the germline V gene are SGHKS and YYEKEE (reference sequence). The CDR3 sequence is 15 residues long. This chain links TRBV5-5 with TRBJ2-5, with D unresolved. The clonotype was recovered from a man aged 25 to 45 in good health. The sequenced sample consisted of blood. The CDR3 sequence: CASSLGSSKQETQYF. The DNA for the CDR3 is TGTGCCAGCAGCTTGGGTAGCAGCAAGCAAGAGACCCAGTACTTC.